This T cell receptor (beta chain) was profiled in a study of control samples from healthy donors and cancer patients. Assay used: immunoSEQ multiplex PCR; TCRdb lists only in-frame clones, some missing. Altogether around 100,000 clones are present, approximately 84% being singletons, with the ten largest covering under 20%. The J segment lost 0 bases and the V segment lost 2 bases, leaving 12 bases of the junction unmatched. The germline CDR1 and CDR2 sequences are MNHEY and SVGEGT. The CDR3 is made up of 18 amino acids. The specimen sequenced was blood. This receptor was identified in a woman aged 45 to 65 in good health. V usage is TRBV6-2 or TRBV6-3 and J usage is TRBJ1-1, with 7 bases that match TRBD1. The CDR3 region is CASSYPDDRDLMNTEAFF. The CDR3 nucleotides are TGTGCCAGCAGTTACCCAGACGACAGGGACCTTATGAACACTGAAGCTTTCTTT.